The clone carrying this T cell receptor beta chain was picked up one time. What it binds is unknown. This specimen belongs to a study of T cells in narcolepsy. The wider study: Donors had narcolepsy type 1 or type 2, or were healthy controls. Study-level findings and limits: HCRT-specific and TRIB2-specific autoreactive clonotypes appeared among same-patient CSF and blood CD4+ clonotypes.

Trimming left V 4 bases short and J 6 bases short, with 13 bases between. Germline loops: CDR1 LNHDA, CDR2 SQIVND (reference sequence). This CDR3 contains 13 residues. Here immunoSEQ multiplex PCR was the method, and the copy in TCRdb shows in-frame clones only, minus some. This table holds fewer than 30,000 clones, 85% found once. Material: CD45RA- memory CD4+ T cells from PBMCs. This sequence was found in a human donor with narcolepsy. The rearrangement links TRBV19 to TRBJ2-7; possibly TRBD2 for D (5 bases). The DNA for the CDR3 is TGTGCCAGTAGTAGGACTCAGAAGGGCGAGCAGTACTTC. This codes for CASSRTQKGEQYF.